This is a list of T cell receptor beta chains from one sample in a study of blood T cell repertoires in COVID-19. Produced via immunoSEQ multiplex PCR; TCRdb's table is partial and in-frame only. The profile shows more than 150,000 clones, 80% to 85% of them singletons. Sequencing was done on a sample of peripheral blood. Source of these receptors: a woman in her sixties with acute or convalescent COVID-19. The CDR3 runs from the conserved cysteine through the conserved F or W.

v_call,j_call,cdr3_aa
TRBV19,TRBJ2-5,CASMGGGAAQETQYF
TRBV28,TRBJ1-2,CASSLLVGGIRGYTF
TRBV7-2,TRBJ2-7,CASSYRTGGPYEQYF
TRBV9,TRBJ2-3,CASSVLQGGSTDTQYF
TRBV7-8,TRBJ1-6,CASSLSYRGGSSYNSPLHF
TRBV6-5,TRBJ2-3,CASRAGPDTQYF
TRBV27,TRBJ2-5,CASSSPHRGTALEETQYF
TRBV27,TRBJ2-3,CASSSGTGTDTQYF
TRBV5-8,TRBJ1-4,CASSLAGRRGSNEKLFF
TRBV11-3,TRBJ2-7,CASSPNMGLSYEQYF
TRBV5-1,TRBJ2-7,CASSLGGSSYEQYF
TRBV5-1,TRBJ2-6,CASSLVGTGSSGANVLTF
TRBV2,TRBJ1-6,CASSARTGSNSPLHF
TRBV6-5,TRBJ2-1,CVACQDGTSNEQFF
TRBV10-3,TRBJ1-1,CAISDRDTEAFF
TRBV3-1/TRBV3-2,TRBJ1-1,CASSQTGLRAFF
TRBV6-2/TRBV6-3,TRBJ1-1,CASSYPPPGRETEAFF
TRBV24-1,TRBJ2-2,CATSDFRDRAGELFF
TRBV6-2/TRBV6-3,TRBJ2-6,CASSYPTFSGANVLTF
TRBV5-8,TRBJ1-2,CASRLTGGQGYTF
TRBV5-1,TRBJ2-1,CASRSGTGNNEQFF
TRBV18,TRBJ1-2,CASSPSEADGYTF
TRBV19,TRBJ1-6,CAGRTGNSPLHF
TRBV4-2,TRBJ2-3,CASSQDPAGGIQDTQYF